What follows is one T cell receptor beta chain and its context. This entry is derived from a study of blood T cell repertoires in COVID-19. Study-wide context: Both acute and convalescent COVID-19 samples were obtained from the United States, Italy and Spain. PBMCs, B-cell-depleted T cells, or T cells provided the cDNA or gDNA that made up the material.

CDR3 length: 12 residues. Per the germline V gene, CDR1 is SGHRS and CDR2 is YFSETQ. Trimming removed 7 bases at V and 6 bases at J, with 14 bases between. Methods used by the authors: Estimation of nucleated cell counts relied on the amplification of reference gene primers. The table came from immunoSEQ multiplex PCR; TCRdb's copy has only in-frame clones and leaves some out. V and J calls and clone size are those listed in that table; D and trimming were worked out from the DNA. The repertoire holds 130,000 to 150,000 clones, 65% to 85% seen once, with approximately 2% in the top ten. Sequencing was performed on peripheral blood. The clonotype was recovered from a woman aged 55-69 years with acute or convalescent COVID-19. The genes are TRBV5-1 and TRBJ2-7; TRBD2 might be the D (5 bases). CDR3 bases: TGCGCCAGCCGAGGGCTATCTTCCGAGCAGTACTTC. Residues: CASRGLSSEQYF.